The present T cell receptor beta chain was sequenced within a study of T cell responses to AZD1222 COVID-19 vaccine listed by TCRdb under 2021. Study-level background: AZD1222 recipients with second doses at about 4 weeks or about 12 weeks were pooled, because spike-specific TCR depth and breadth did not differ between schedules. TCR sequencing covered fewer than 250 trial participants: 207 given two doses of AZD1222 and 26 given two doses of MenACWY control vaccine. Enrollment into the trials was organized by age into subgroups of 18-55, 56-69 and 70-plus years, and those subgroups contained about 160, 30 and 59 TCR-sequenced participants, respectively. Overall study results and their limits: Conclusions about previously exposed vaccinees are limited, since just five or six AZD1222 recipients were seropositive for SARS-CoV-2 at baseline. Most participants were white British and females outnumbered males, and the authors suggested that clonal diversity may have been underestimated. The whole spike protein was spanned by vaccine-associated CD4 TCRs, and dominant responses were seen in regions 160-218 and 743-854. The 56-69-year group was small, and its depth increase did not reach significance, likely because of low power. A significant rise in spike-specific TCR breadth and depth was observed after two AZD1222 doses relative to day 0 and relative to MenACWY recipients. Reportedly, close to half of the unique spike-specific TCRs recognized epitopes lying outside the regions that are mutated in the B.1.351 and B.1.1.7 variants. Because no day 14 peak-response samples were available, repertoires were characterized only after the peak T cell response.

The CDR3 regions of human TCRbeta chains were subjected to immunosequencing. Regarding the original processing steps: Repertoire TCRs were checked for matches against a reference library of SARS-CoV-2-specific TCRs that had been generated using the MIRA antigen-specificity platform. Breadth was defined as the fraction of unique TCRs that were SARS-CoV-2-associated. Depth was defined as the fraction of total T cells that were SARS-CoV-2-associated. Using the MIRA data, every spike-specific TCR was mapped to the spike region that the TCR reacted to and assigned to either a CD4 or a CD8 class. Log10-transformed breadth and depth values were compared by one-way ANOVA with Sidak's multiple comparisons tests. The source is immuneACCESS, and TCRdb retained only in-frame sequences with V and J called. Part of the clones is not carried over; for the studies checked, unresolved V genes explain less than half of this, and the remainder is unexplained. V, J and clone size derive from that table, while D and trimming were established from the DNA sequence. Across this sample there are roughly 180,000 clones, with around 93% seen only once. About 9% of the sample is taken by the ten largest.

The sample's time point label, in plain terms: baseline before first vaccination. The vaccinee samples were drawn from two UK trials, COV001 and COV002, one of which was a single-blind randomized controlled phase 2/3 trial testing AZD1222 (ChAdOx1 nCoV-19) in healthy adults. For TCRbeta chain sequencing, PBMC samples from trial participants were taken at day 0 and at day 28 after the second dose. Note on this clone: There is no known antigen for this receptor. It has no much larger one-base neighbor in the sample; base qualities were not kept.

This TCR was sampled from an adult in good health. The sequences come from peripheral blood, collected on day 0 of AZD1222 vaccination.

In nucleotide form, the sequence is TGTGCCACCCCCGACAGGGTAGGAAACACCATATATTTT. It encodes CATPDRVGNTIYF. The rearrangement joined TRBV2 to TRBJ1-3, with TRBD1 matching 7 junction bases. The germline V gene encodes CDR1 SNHLY and CDR2 FYNNEI. V loses 10 bases at its end and J loses 4 bases; junction bases beyond the gene matches: 7. CDR3 length: 13 amino acids, cysteine to phenylalanine. This entry keeps only the CDR3 DNA: 39 bases, framed from base 1.